The clone carrying this TCR beta chain turned up a few times. Antigen unknown. This table comes from immunoSEQ multiplex PCR, and its TCRdb copy is limited to in-frame clones, with some not included. In the table there are roughly 67,000 clones, more than 75% of which are singletons. CDR3 length: 16 amino acids. The V and J ends lost 5 bases and 2 bases, in that order; junction bases with no gene match: 2. In germline, CDR1 is SGHRS, CDR2 YFSETQ. The data are from a study of OX40 agonist ivuxolimab in advanced cancers. Study-wide context: Patients treated during dose escalation were battling hepatocellular carcinoma, melanoma, renal cell or head and neck cancer.

Peripheral blood came from all dose cohorts at three timepoints. Study-wide results and caveats: The specificity for antigen of the expanded peripheral T cells was not determined.

V and J are TRBV5-1 and TRBJ2-2; 14 bases are a match to TRBD2. The origin of this receptor is an adult with an advanced solid tumor such as melanoma, head and neck, liver or kidney cancer. Here the sequenced sample was CD4+ or CD8+ T cells sorted from blood, taken in a trial of the OX40 agonist ivuxolimab. CDR3 region: CASRGLAGVNTGELFF. For the CDR3, the DNA is TGCGCCAGCAGGGGACTAGCGGGAGTAAACACCGGGGAGCTGTTTTTT.